This passage covers 16 T cell receptor beta chains from one sample sequenced in a study of spatial heterogeneity in lung cancer (dated 2019 in TCRdb). Overall study results and their limits: The number of expanded intratumoral alpha and beta TCRs correlated with the tumor nonsynonymous mutation count.

Receptors were amplified or captured by 5' RACE. The sample was run on a NextSeq 500. TCRdb trimmed the raw reads at Q25, called clones with MiXCR and kept productive beta chains. Entries are consolidated by CDR3 protein sequence, retaining the most common genes and DNA. Across this sample there are some 6,300 distinct CDR3 sequences, with 1% to 1.5% seen only once. Approximately 9.7% of the sample rests with the top ten. The sample's time point label, decoded: sample taken at primary tumor resection. For these TCRs, the target antigens are not known. The source material was lung tumor tissue, sampled at surgery. These receptor sequences come from a male donor with early-stage non-small cell lung cancer.

Judged by abundance, this clonotype is medium-sized (0.01 to 0.1%). This chain connects TRBV7-2 to TRBJ2-1, with 8 bases matching TRBD2. The V and J ends lost 5 bases and 7 bases, in that order; junction bases with no gene match: 10. CDR1 is SGHTA and CDR2 is FQGNSA in the germline V gene. The CDR3 runs 15 residues. The CDR3 bases are TGTGCCAGCAGCCTCTTAGCGGGAAGGTTGAATGAGCAGTTCTTC. This encodes CASSLLAGRLNEQFF.

This clonotype showed up many times. The chain combines TRBV4-2 with TRBJ2-3, with 9 nucleotides matching TRBD1. Germline CDR1 reads LGHNA; CDR2 reads YNFKEQ. The CDR3 runs 16 residues. V trimming: 3 bases; J trimming: 5 bases; junction bases outside the gene matches: 9. CDR3 bases: TGTGCCAGCAGCCACGGACAGGGGAGGCCCCTAGATACGCAGTATTTT. It yields the protein CASSHGQGRPLDTQYF.

There are many counts of this clonotype. This rearrangement joins TRBV6-5 to TRBJ1-2, with 7 bases identical to TRBD1. CDR1 is MNHEY and CDR2 is SVGAGI in the germline V gene. The CDR3 consists of 16 residues. V lost 5 bases, J lost 2 bases, and 11 bases stayed unmatched. The CDR3 nucleotides are TGTGCCAGCAGTCCGTATACAGGGGAAATAAACTATGGCTACACCTTC. Protein: CASSPYTGEINYGYTF.

Within the sample, this clonotype is medium-sized. The chain carries TRBV29-1 and TRBJ2-2; 11 bases are shared with TRBD1. Germline CDR1 and CDR2: SQVTM and ANQGSEA. CDR3 length: 13 amino acids. With 8 bases clipped from V and 6 bases from J, the junction kept 5 bases outside the gene matches. CDR3 sequence reads: CSFRDRGSGELFF. For the CDR3, the DNA is TGCAGCTTCCGGGACAGGGGGTCCGGGGAGCTGTTTTTT.

Ten or more counts support this clonotype. V is TRBV12-3 or TRBV12-4 and J is TRBJ2-7; possible D gene TRBD2, 7 bases. V lost 6 bases and J 1 base, leaving 10 bases between the germline ends. This CDR3 spans 13 amino acids. The CDR3 sequence: CASRGRGSYEQYF. CDR3 in DNA: TGTGCCAGCAGGGGGAGGGGGTCCTACGAGCAGTACTTC.

This clonotype is medium-sized in the sample. The J gene is TRBJ1-1, the V gene TRBV5-6, with 8 bases identical to TRBD1. CDR1 and CDR2 (germline): SGHDT, YYEEEE. Germline trimming cut 2 bases from V and 8 bases from J; bases unmatched to any gene: 5. This CDR3 spans 13 amino acids. In nucleotides, the CDR3 is TGTGCCAGCAGCTTCGACAGGGGAGAAGAAGCTTTCTTT. Amino acid sequence: CASSFDRGEEAFF.

The table lists this clonotype with many counts. CDR3 amino acids: CASSLDVGLVGYEQFF. For the CDR3, the DNA is TGTGCCAGCAGCTTAGACGTCGGACTAGTGGGGTATGAGCAGTTCTTC. The rearrangement joins TRBV7-8 to TRBJ2-1, with 7 bases aligning to TRBD2. CDR1 is SGHVS and CDR2 is FQNEAQ in the germline V gene. The V gene end was trimmed by 1 base and the J gene end by 8 bases; junction bases not matched to a gene: 11. There are 16 residues in the CDR3.

This clonotype is medium-sized. The chain combines TRBV7-3 with TRBJ2-1; no clear D. The CDR3 spans 14 residues. Trimming removed 1 base from V and 7 bases from J, with 11 bases in between. The V gene's germline CDR1 is SGHTA and CDR2 FQGTGA. The CDR3 DNA sequence: TGTGCCAGCAGCTTAAATTTAGCCGGGAATGAGCAGTTCTTC. Amino acid sequence: CASSLNLAGNEQFF. The variable domain in full, with the rest retrieved from reference TRBV7-3 and TRBJ2-1, is GAGVSQTPSNKVTEKGKYVELRCDPISGHTALYWYRQSLGQGPEFLIYFQGTGAADDSGLPNDRFFAVRPEGSVSTLKIQRTERGDSAVYLCASSLNLAGNEQFFGPGTRLTVL.

The sample holds many counts of this clonotype. This chain connects TRBV5-1 to TRBJ2-5; 10 bases agree with TRBD2. Germline V gene data show CDR1 as SGHRS and CDR2 as YFSETQ. The length of the CDR3 is 16 residues. The V and J ends lost 0 bases and 1 base, in that order; junction bases with no gene match: 3. CDR3 nucleotide sequence: TGCGCCAGCAGCTTGGCTAGCGGGGGTAGCCAAGAGACCCAGTACTTC. It codes for CASSLASGGSQETQYF.

This clonotype is medium-sized (0.01 to 0.1%) within its sample. This chain uses TRBV11-2 with TRBJ2-1; D is possibly TRBD1 (6 bases). Trimming took off 4 bases at V and 10 bases at J, with 11 bases between the two ends. The CDR3 extends over 12 amino acids. CDR1 and CDR2 from the germline V gene are SGHAT and FQNNGV. The CDR3 region is CASSWTESEQFF. CDR3 bases: TGTGCCAGCAGCTGGACAGAATCAGAGCAGTTCTTC.

This clonotype has ten or more counts. This rearrangement joins TRBV4-1 to TRBJ2-1; D gene ambiguous. Germline CDR1 MGHRA, CDR2 YSYEKL. Trimming took off 9 bases at V and 2 bases at J, with 8 bases between the two ends. The CDR3 runs to 12 residues. The CDR3 protein is CASLSTYNEQFF. CDR3 in DNA: TGCGCCAGTTTAAGTACCTACAATGAGCAGTTCTTC.

This clonotype is medium-sized by share. This chain connects TRBV2 to TRBJ1-5, with 8 bases identical to TRBD1. Trimming cost V 7 bases and J 5 bases; bases outside gene matches: 10. The CDR3 totals 15 residues. The germline V gene encodes CDR1 SNHLY and CDR2 FYNNEI. Here the CDR3 DNA reads TGTGCCAGCACCAAAGAGGACAGGGCTCATCAGCCCCAGCATTTT. Amino acid sequence: CASTKEDRAHQPQHF.

This clonotype is medium-sized (0.01 to 0.1%). This rearrangement joins TRBV29-1 to TRBJ1-2; D is unresolved. V lost 0 bases to trimming and J lost 5 bases, with 19 bases between them. Germline CDR1 reads SQVTM; CDR2 reads ANQGSEA. CDR3 length: 16 residues. CDR3 amino acids: CSVEEEAGPNGYGYTF. Written as DNA, the CDR3 is TGCAGCGTTGAAGAGGAGGCAGGACCCAATGGTTATGGCTACACCTTC. The variable domain in full, with the rest retrieved from reference TRBV29-1 and TRBJ1-2, is SAVISQKPSRDICQRGTSLTIQCQVDSQVTMMFWYRQQPGQSLTLIATANQGSEATYESGFVIDKFPISRPNLTFSTLTVSNMSPEDSSIYLCSVEEEAGPNGYGYTFGSGTRLTVV.

This clonotype came up many times. The V and J genes are TRBV6-2 or TRBV6-3 and TRBJ2-1, with TRBD2 identical over 15 bases. Germline CDR1 reads MNHEY; CDR2 reads SVGEGT. The CDR3 extends over 16 amino acids. V lost 5 bases and J lost 10; bases outside the gene matches: 9. This CDR3 reads CASSADGLAGGGEQFF. The CDR3 nucleotides read TGTGCCAGCAGTGCCGATGGACTAGCGGGAGGGGGGGAGCAGTTCTTC.

By its share, this clonotype is medium-sized (0.01 to 0.1%). The chain employs TRBV5-1 and TRBJ1-1, with 7 positions matching TRBD1. V was pared by 0 bases and J by 5 bases, with 10 bases of the junction left unmatched. The CDR3 has 16 residues. The germline V gene encodes CDR1 SGHRS and CDR2 YFSETQ. DNA for the CDR3: TGCGCCAGCAGCTTGGAGGACAGGCCTTTTAAGACTGAAGCTTTCTTT. Translation: CASSLEDRPFKTEAFF.

There are many counts of this clonotype. The chain recombines TRBV6-6 with TRBJ1-1, with 9 bases matching TRBD1. Germline-derived CDR1 and CDR2 are MNHNY and SVGAGI (reference sequence). The CDR3 has 15 residues. With V trimmed by 0 bases and J by 6 bases, 5 bases remained unmatched. The CDR3 DNA reads as TGTGCCAGCAGTTACTCTACAGGGGGCTTGGCTGAAGCTTTCTTT. This encodes CASSYSTGGLAEAFF.